This T cell receptor (beta chain) came from a study of persistence of HIV-infected CD4 T cells. Study as a whole: Median time on suppressive ART was less than nine years.

Stimulation used about 10 ug/mL lysate from CMV-infected fibroblasts. Memory cells lacking CD40L and CD69 with high CD45RO were sorted. Germline CDR1 and CDR2: SGHTA and FQGTGA. V was cut by 0 bases and J by 5 bases, with 5 bases left in between. The CDR3 length is 13 residues. Points on this clone: Its target is unknown.

This was the immunoSEQ version 4 assay in survey mode. Data came from immunoSEQ multiplex PCR; TCRdb stores just in-frame clones and leaves some out. The sample has roughly 32,000 clones, roughly four fifths seen once; the top ten hold over 0.7%. The sample here was CD4+ T cells sorted from PBMCs after approximately 19-hour stimulation, taken from a patient who received antiretroviral therapy. This clonotype originated in an adult man with HIV who was CMV-seropositive. V usage is TRBV7-3 and J usage is TRBJ2-1; D gene uncertain. DNA for the CDR3: TGTGCCAGCAGCTTAACGAATGACAATGAGCAGTTCTTC. It specifies CASSLTNDNEQFF.